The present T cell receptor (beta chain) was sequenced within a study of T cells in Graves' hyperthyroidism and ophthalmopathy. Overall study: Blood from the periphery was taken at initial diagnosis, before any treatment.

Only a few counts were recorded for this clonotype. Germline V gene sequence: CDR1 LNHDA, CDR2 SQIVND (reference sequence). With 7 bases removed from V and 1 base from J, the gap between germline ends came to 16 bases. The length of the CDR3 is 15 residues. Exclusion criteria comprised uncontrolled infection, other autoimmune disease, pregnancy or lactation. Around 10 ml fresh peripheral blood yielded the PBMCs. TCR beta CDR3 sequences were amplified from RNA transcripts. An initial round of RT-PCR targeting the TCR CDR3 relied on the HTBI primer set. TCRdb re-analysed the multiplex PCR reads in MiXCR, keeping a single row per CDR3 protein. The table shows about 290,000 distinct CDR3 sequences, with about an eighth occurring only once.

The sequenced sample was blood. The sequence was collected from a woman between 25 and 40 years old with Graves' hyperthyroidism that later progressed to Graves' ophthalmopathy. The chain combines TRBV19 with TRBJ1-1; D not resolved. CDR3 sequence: CASTPPHFANTEAFF. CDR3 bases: TGTGCCAGTACCCCACCCCATTTTGCGAACACTGAAGCTTTCTTT. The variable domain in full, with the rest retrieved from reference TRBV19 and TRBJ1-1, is DGGITQSPKYLFRKEGQNVTLSCEQNLNHDAMYWYRQDPGQGLRLIYYSQIVNDFQKGDIAEGYSVSREKKESFPLTVTSAQKNPTAFYLCASTPPHFANTEAFFGQGTRLTVV.